This passage covers 2 T cell receptor beta chains from one sample sequenced in a study of shared clonotypes between healthy human individuals. Sequencing was performed with immunoSEQ multiplex PCR; in TCRdb, only in-frame clones are kept and a portion is missing. This table has about 120,000 clones, around 65% appearing once. Specimen: memory CD8+ T cells sorted from blood. Sample subset: CD45RO+ cells pooled with CCR7-negative TemRA cells. These receptors all come from a woman in her twenties or thirties in good health.

The rearrangement uses TRBV15 and TRBJ1-1; 7 nucleotides align to TRBD1. The CDR3 spans 19 residues. Losses at the gene ends were 3 bases for V and 4 bases for J; bases not matched to a gene: 20. CDR1 LNHNV and CDR2 YYDKDF come from the germline V gene (reference sequence). For the CDR3, the DNA is TGTGCCACCAGCAGGGATAATAAACAGGGGCCGTATACCAGCACTGAAGCTTTCTTT. As protein: CATSRDNKQGPYTSTEAFF. Based on the CDR3 plus reference TRBV15 and TRBJ1-1, the full variable domain is DAMVIQNPRYQVTQFGKPVTLSCSQTLNHNVMYWYQQKSSQAPKLLFHYYDKDFNNEADTPDNFQSRRPNTSFCFLDIRSPGLGDTAMYLCATSRDNKQGPYTSTEAFFGQGTRLTVV.

V gene TRBV2 combines with J gene TRBJ2-6, with 7 bases fitting TRBD2. The CDR3 runs to 18 residues. Germline CDR1 reads SNHLY; CDR2 reads FYNNEI. Unmatched junction bases numbered 17, after V lost 8 bases and J lost 4 bases. The CDR3 here is CASRAPVGGTSGANVLTF. The CDR3, as DNA: TGTGCCAGCCGCGCCCCCGTCGGGGGGACGTCCGGGGCCAACGTCCTGACTTTC.